These T cell receptor beta chains were read from a single sample in a study of Ad26.COV2.S vaccination and SARS-CoV-2 variants. Assay used: immunoSEQ multiplex PCR; TCRdb lists only in-frame clones, some missing. This table has about 480,000 clones, 87% appearing once. Source: peripheral blood, taken in a trial of Ad26.COV2.S vaccine versus placebo. The receptors were gathered from a person aged 18 to 65 who received the Ad26.COV2.S COVID-19 vaccine or a placebo. Each CDR3 is given with its conserved first and last residue. D genes are given only for firm matches. Part of the rows lack a size; the others show once, few, many or a class for expanded clones.

j_gene: TRBJ1-4; abundance: .; d_gene: TRBD1; v_gene: TRBV4-1; CDR3aa: CASSQDVGQGGEKLFF; CDR3nt: TGCGCCAGCAGCCAAGATGTGGGACAGGGGGGCGAAAAACTGTTTTTT
j_gene: TRBJ2-5; abundance: .; d_gene: .; v_gene: TRBV29-1; CDR3aa: CSVVGGPGTQYF; CDR3nt: TGCAGCGTTGTGGGTGGCCCTGGGACCCAGTACTTC
j_gene: TRBJ2-1; abundance: .; d_gene: .; v_gene: TRBV4-3; CDR3aa: CASSQTRGHEQFF; CDR3nt: TGCGCCAGCAGCCAAACCCGGGGCCATGAGCAGTTCTTC
j_gene: TRBJ1-2; abundance: .; d_gene: .; v_gene: TRBV7-9; CDR3aa: CASSLPGGYGYTF; CDR3nt: TGTGCCAGCAGCTTACCCGGGGGCTATGGCTACACCTTC
j_gene: TRBJ1-5; abundance: .; d_gene: .; v_gene: TRBV19; CDR3aa: CASSIGQNQPQHF; CDR3nt: TGTGCCAGTAGTATCGGGCAGAATCAGCCCCAGCATTTT
j_gene: TRBJ1-6; abundance: .; d_gene: .; v_gene: TRBV7-9; CDR3aa: CASSSGQSNSPLHF; CDR3nt: TGTGCCAGCAGCTCGGGACAAAGTAATTCACCCCTCCACTTT
j_gene: TRBJ2-1; abundance: .; d_gene: .; v_gene: TRBV14; CDR3aa: CASSLYGGIFDNEQFF; CDR3nt: TGTGCCAGCAGCCTATACGGGGGAATTTTTGACAATGAGCAGTTCTTC
j_gene: TRBJ2-1; abundance: .; d_gene: .; v_gene: TRBV7-2; CDR3aa: CASSRQGGPVDEQFF; CDR3nt: TGTGCCAGCAGTCGGCAGGGTGGCCCTGTGGATGAGCAGTTCTTC
j_gene: TRBJ2-7; abundance: .; d_gene: .; v_gene: TRBV13; CDR3aa: CASSLSQGPPYEQYF; CDR3nt: TGTGCCAGCAGCTTAAGCCAAGGCCCCCCCTACGAGCAGTACTTC
j_gene: TRBJ2-5; abundance: .; d_gene: .; v_gene: TRBV15; CDR3aa: CATSPGGTGGKTQYF; CDR3nt: TGTGCCACCAGCCCAGGTGGGACCGGGGGCAAGACCCAGTACTTC
j_gene: TRBJ2-2; abundance: once; d_gene: .; v_gene: TRBV5-1; CDR3aa: CATSPGLTTGELFF; CDR3nt: TGCGCCACTTCTCCGGGACTCACTACCGGGGAGCTGTTTTTT
j_gene: TRBJ1-1; abundance: .; d_gene: .; v_gene: TRBV23-1; CDR3aa: CASSQWAQGLSGAFF; CDR3nt: TGCGCCAGCAGTCAATGGGCGCAGGGGCTAAGTGGAGCTTTCTTT
j_gene: TRBJ2-2; abundance: once; d_gene: .; v_gene: TRBV27; CDR3aa: CASSLSTFQGELFF; CDR3nt: TGTGCCAGCAGTTTATCGACCTTCCAGGGGGAGCTGTTTTTT
j_gene: TRBJ2-3; abundance: once; d_gene: .; v_gene: TRBV7-8; CDR3aa: CASSPFNTQYF; CDR3nt: TGTGCCAGCAGCCCTTTCAATACGCAGTATTTT
j_gene: TRBJ2-2; abundance: .; d_gene: TRBD2; v_gene: TRBV9; CDR3aa: CASGLAGGADGELFF; CDR3nt: TGTGCCAGCGGACTAGCGGGAGGGGCCGACGGGGAGCTGTTTTTT
j_gene: TRBJ2-2; abundance: .; d_gene: .; v_gene: TRBV7-3; CDR3aa: CASSPKRGNTGELFF; CDR3nt: TGTGCCAGCAGTCCAAAACGAGGGAACACCGGGGAGCTGTTTTTT
j_gene: TRBJ1-2; abundance: few; d_gene: TRBD1; v_gene: TRBV19; CDR3aa: CASSIRGDRADGYTF; CDR3nt: TGTGCCAGTAGTATTCGCGGGGACAGGGCCGACGGCTACACCTTC
j_gene: TRBJ2-3; abundance: .; d_gene: .; v_gene: TRBV5-4; CDR3aa: CASSLEADRQSDTQYF; CDR3nt: TGTGCCAGCAGCTTGGAGGCGGACCGTCAGTCAGATACGCAGTATTTT
j_gene: TRBJ2-5; abundance: .; d_gene: .; v_gene: TRBV6-5; CDR3aa: CASGGRQDKQETQYF; CDR3nt: TGTGCCAGCGGCGGAAGGCAGGACAAACAAGAGACCCAGTACTTC
j_gene: TRBJ2-3; abundance: .; d_gene: .; v_gene: TRBV7-7; CDR3aa: CASSLSVGDTQYF; CDR3nt: TGTGCCAGCAGCTTATCCGTGGGGGATACGCAGTATTTT
j_gene: TRBJ1-3; abundance: .; d_gene: .; v_gene: TRBV28; CDR3aa: CASSLDSAGATIYF; CDR3nt: TGTGCCAGCAGTTTGGACAGCGCGGGAGCCACCATATATTTT
j_gene: TRBJ1-1; abundance: .; d_gene: .; v_gene: TRBV28; CDR3aa: CASSSYRKVNTEAFF; CDR3nt: TGTGCCAGCAGCTCCTACAGGAAAGTGAACACTGAAGCTTTCTTT
j_gene: TRBJ1-1; abundance: once; d_gene: TRBD1; v_gene: TRBV28; CDR3aa: CASSLTGVDTEAFF; CDR3nt: TGTGCCAGCAGCCTGACAGGGGTAGATACTGAAGCTTTCTTT
j_gene: TRBJ1-6; abundance: .; d_gene: .; v_gene: TRBV6-5; CDR3aa: CASSLQRAPLHF; CDR3nt: TGTGCCAGCAGTCTCCAAAGGGCACCCCTCCACTTT
j_gene: TRBJ1-3; abundance: .; d_gene: TRBD1; v_gene: TRBV7-2; CDR3aa: CASSKTGVGSNTIYF; CDR3nt: TGTGCCAGCAGCAAAACAGGGGTGGGTTCGAACACCATATATTTT
j_gene: TRBJ2-3; abundance: .; d_gene: .; v_gene: TRBV7-8; CDR3aa: CASSFSGGARSDTQYF; CDR3nt: TGTGCCAGCAGCTTTAGTGGGGGGGCGAGGTCAGATACGCAGTATTTT
j_gene: TRBJ1-1; abundance: .; d_gene: .; v_gene: TRBV30; CDR3aa: CAWRGGGPRPEAFF; CDR3nt: TGTGCCTGGAGGGGAGGGGGACCCCGACCTGAAGCTTTCTTT
j_gene: TRBJ2-7; abundance: once; d_gene: TRBD2; v_gene: TRBV19; CDR3aa: CASKERGGPSEQYF; CDR3nt: TGTGCCAGTAAGGAGCGGGGAGGGCCGTCCGAGCAGTACTTC
j_gene: TRBJ1-2; abundance: .; d_gene: TRBD1; v_gene: TRBV29-1; CDR3aa: CSVDQGAGGYTF; CDR3nt: TGCAGCGTTGACCAGGGGGCGGGTGGCTACACCTTC
j_gene: TRBJ2-2; abundance: .; d_gene: .; v_gene: TRBV5-1; CDR3aa: CASSLSGVNTGELFF; CDR3nt: TGCGCCAGCAGCTTGTCTGGGGTGAACACCGGGGAGCTGTTTTTT
j_gene: TRBJ2-7; abundance: .; d_gene: .; v_gene: TRBV19; CDR3aa: CASSTLFGGVNPYEQYF; CDR3nt: TGTGCCAGTAGTACCCTTTTTGGGGGAGTAAATCCCTACGAGCAGTACTTC
j_gene: TRBJ1-2; abundance: few; d_gene: .; v_gene: TRBV27; CDR3aa: CASSFRVGSGYTF; CDR3nt: TGTGCCAGCAGTTTTAGGGTTGGCTCTGGCTACACCTTC
j_gene: TRBJ1-4; abundance: .; d_gene: TRBD1; v_gene: TRBV27; CDR3aa: CASSYQGAEKLFF; CDR3nt: TGTGCCAGCAGTTACCAGGGGGCTGAAAAACTGTTTTTT
j_gene: TRBJ2-5; abundance: .; d_gene: .; v_gene: TRBV5-1; CDR3aa: CASSSTGNPQETQYF; CDR3nt: TGCGCCAGCAGCTCTACGGGGAATCCCCAAGAGACCCAGTACTTC
j_gene: TRBJ2-1; abundance: .; d_gene: .; v_gene: TRBV15; CDR3aa: CATSGAHNEQFF; CDR3nt: TGTGCCACCAGCGGCGCTCACAATGAGCAGTTCTTC
j_gene: TRBJ2-1; abundance: .; d_gene: .; v_gene: TRBV5-5; CDR3aa: CASSLRSNEQFF; CDR3nt: TGTGCCAGCAGCTTGAGAAGCAATGAGCAGTTCTTC
j_gene: TRBJ1-1; abundance: .; d_gene: .; v_gene: TRBV11-2; CDR3aa: CASGAIRARGTEAFF; CDR3nt: TGTGCCAGTGGGGCGATCAGGGCAAGGGGAACTGAAGCTTTCTTT
j_gene: TRBJ2-3; abundance: .; d_gene: .; v_gene: TRBV5-4; CDR3aa: CASSLEGPLQYF; CDR3nt: TGTGCCAGCAGCTTGGAGGGTCCACTCCAGTATTTT
j_gene: TRBJ2-7; abundance: once; d_gene: .; v_gene: TRBV6-5; CDR3aa: CASQGSYEQYF; CDR3nt: TGTGCCAGCCAGGGTTCCTACGAGCAGTACTTC
j_gene: TRBJ2-3; abundance: .; d_gene: TRBD2; v_gene: TRBV24-1; CDR3aa: CATSDLGLAGRDTQYF; CDR3nt: TGTGCCACCAGTGATTTGGGACTAGCGGGTCGAGATACGCAGTATTTT
j_gene: TRBJ1-1; abundance: .; d_gene: .; v_gene: TRBV30; CDR3aa: CAWSVGLSTEAFF; CDR3nt: TGTGCCTGGAGTGTTGGGCTGAGCACTGAAGCTTTCTTT
j_gene: TRBJ2-3; abundance: .; d_gene: TRBD2; v_gene: TRBV10-3; CDR3aa: CAIRGLEVDTQYF; CDR3nt: TGTGCCATCAGGGGACTAGAAGTGGATACGCAGTATTTT
j_gene: TRBJ2-7; abundance: .; d_gene: .; v_gene: TRBV11-3; CDR3aa: CASSPRGSYEQYF; CDR3nt: TGTGCCAGCAGCCCCCGGGGATCCTACGAGCAGTACTTC
j_gene: TRBJ2-3; abundance: .; d_gene: .; v_gene: TRBV2; CDR3aa: CAGKGRSVGDTQYF; CDR3nt: TGTGCCGGGAAAGGGCGTTCTGTGGGGGATACGCAGTATTTT
j_gene: TRBJ1-6; abundance: .; d_gene: .; v_gene: TRBV6-5; CDR3aa: CASSSGARNSPLHF; CDR3nt: TGTGCCAGCAGCTCAGGCGCACGGAATTCACCCCTCCACTTT
j_gene: TRBJ1-3; abundance: once; d_gene: .; v_gene: TRBV5-1; CDR3aa: CASSLDGIPSGNTIYF; CDR3nt: TGCGCCAGCAGCTTGGACGGCATCCCCTCTGGAAACACCATATATTTT
j_gene: TRBJ1-4; abundance: .; d_gene: .; v_gene: TRBV6-2/TRBV6-3; CDR3aa: CASSSFEKLFF; CDR3nt: TGTGCCAGCAGTTCGTTCGAAAAACTGTTTTTT
j_gene: TRBJ2-5; abundance: .; d_gene: .; v_gene: TRBV28; CDR3aa: CASSSDRRQETQYF; CDR3nt: TGTGCCAGCAGTTCCGACCGACGCCAAGAGACCCAGTACTTC
j_gene: TRBJ1-2; abundance: once; d_gene: TRBD1; v_gene: TRBV15; CDR3aa: CATSPGTGKGTANYGYTF; CDR3nt: TGTGCCACCAGCCCCGGGACAGGGAAGGGGACCGCTAACTATGGCTACACCTTC
j_gene: TRBJ2-7; abundance: .; d_gene: TRBD1; v_gene: TRBV6-5; CDR3aa: CASSRTGYEQYF; CDR3nt: TGTGCCAGCAGCCGGACAGGCTACGAGCAGTACTTC